This T cell receptor beta chain is drawn from a study of cytomegalovirus exposure and HLA in healthy donors. Overall study: Membership in the Caucasian-associated ancestry cluster was found for around four fifths of about 430 genotyped donors.

Study findings and constraints: Most subjects had HLA-A and HLA-B alleles reportedly predicted accurately by TCR beta sequences. Follow-up analysis seemed to connect common viral pathogens with several of the most significant clusters identified.

The PCR made use of 60 Vbeta and 13 Jbeta primers. TCRdb's table, derived via immunoSEQ multiplex PCR, lists solely in-frame clones and lacks some. The sample yields about 150,000 clones, under 90% seen once. As regards this clone: The antigen remains undetermined.

At collection, donors were nominally healthy, but unrecorded immune exposures were probable. Germline V lookup: CDR1 SGHRS, CDR2 YFSETQ. V was clipped by 4 bases and J by 10 bases, with 23 bases between them. The CDR3 spans 15 residues. The chain is built from TRBV5-1 and TRBJ1-1, with TRBD1 as a possible D gene (5 bases). The TCR was taken from a young man in good health and CMV-seronegative. Sequencing input: PBMCs. The chain's CDR3 is CASSPREQVGGGAFF. The CDR3 bases are TGCGCCAGCAGCCCGCGGGAACAGGTGGGGGGGGGAGCTTTCTTT.